This TCR beta chain emerged from a study of shared clonotypes between healthy human individuals. Study-wide results and caveats: Generally, naive subsets came out with larger estimated richness than memory subsets.

Splitting of each subset's genomic DNA was done evenly across several immunoSEQ plates. The repertoire was sequenced with immunoSEQ multiplex PCR; TCRdb's copy has only in-frame clones and lacks some. The sample includes under 2,500,000 clones, nearly 97% seen only once; the top ten take roughly 0.13%. The ends were cut back, 0 bases at V and 5 bases at J, with 14 bases in the middle. CDR3 length equals 15 residues. Germline-derived CDR1 and CDR2 are MNHNS and SASEGT. Points on this clone: Antigen specificity is unknown.

Input material: naive CD4+ T cells sorted from blood. Subset denoted: CD45RA+ positively selected. The receptor comes from a man aged 18-30 years in good health. The chain links TRBV6-1 to TRBJ2-7; tentatively, D is TRBD2 (6 bases). Here the CDR3 reads CASSEAQAGINEQYF. The CDR3 DNA reads as TGTGCCAGCAGTGAAGCGCAGGCGGGGATCAACGAGCAGTACTTC.